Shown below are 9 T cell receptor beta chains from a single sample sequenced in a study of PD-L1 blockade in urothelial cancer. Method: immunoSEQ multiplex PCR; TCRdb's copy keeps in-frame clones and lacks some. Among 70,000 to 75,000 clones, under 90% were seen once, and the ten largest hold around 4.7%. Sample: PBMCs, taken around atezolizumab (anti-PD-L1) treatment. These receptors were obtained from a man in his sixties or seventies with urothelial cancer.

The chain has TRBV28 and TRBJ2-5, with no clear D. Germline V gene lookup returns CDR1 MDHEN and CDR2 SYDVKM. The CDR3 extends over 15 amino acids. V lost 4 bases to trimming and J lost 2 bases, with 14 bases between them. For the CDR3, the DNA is TGTGCCAGCAGTTCCCTAGGCGGTCGGCAAGAGACCCAGTACTTC. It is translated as CASSSLGGRQETQYF.

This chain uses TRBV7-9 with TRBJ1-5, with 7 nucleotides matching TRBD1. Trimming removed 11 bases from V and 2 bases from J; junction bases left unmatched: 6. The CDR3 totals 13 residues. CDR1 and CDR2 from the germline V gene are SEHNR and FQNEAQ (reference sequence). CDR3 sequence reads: CAVDRDGNQPQHF. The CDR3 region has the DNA TGTGCCGTTGACAGGGATGGCAATCAGCCCCAGCATTTT.

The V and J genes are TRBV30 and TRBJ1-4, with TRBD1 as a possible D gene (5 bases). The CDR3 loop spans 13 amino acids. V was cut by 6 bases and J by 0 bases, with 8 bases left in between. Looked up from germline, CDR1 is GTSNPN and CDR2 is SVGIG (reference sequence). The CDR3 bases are TGTGCCTGCCGACAGTCAACTAATGAAAAACTGTTTTTT. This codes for CACRQSTNEKLFF.

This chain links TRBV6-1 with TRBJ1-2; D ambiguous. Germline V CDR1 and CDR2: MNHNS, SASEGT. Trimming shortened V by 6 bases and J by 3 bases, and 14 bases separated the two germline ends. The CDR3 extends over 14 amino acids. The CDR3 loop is CASRPVVNDYGYTF. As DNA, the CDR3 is TGTGCCAGCAGGCCCGTAGTGAACGACTATGGCTACACCTTC.

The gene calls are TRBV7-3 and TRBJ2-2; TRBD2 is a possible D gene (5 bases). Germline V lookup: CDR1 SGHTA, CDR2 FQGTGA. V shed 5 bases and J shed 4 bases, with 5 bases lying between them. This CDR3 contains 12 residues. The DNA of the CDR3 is TGTGCCAGCAGCCGGGGCACCGGGGAGCTGTTTTTT. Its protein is CASSRGTGELFF.

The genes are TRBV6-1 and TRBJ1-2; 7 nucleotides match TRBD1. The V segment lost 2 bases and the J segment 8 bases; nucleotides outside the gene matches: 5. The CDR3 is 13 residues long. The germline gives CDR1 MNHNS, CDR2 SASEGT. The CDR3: CASSESGQVGYTF. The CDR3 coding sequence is TGTGCCAGCAGTGAATCCGGACAGGTCGGCTACACCTTC.

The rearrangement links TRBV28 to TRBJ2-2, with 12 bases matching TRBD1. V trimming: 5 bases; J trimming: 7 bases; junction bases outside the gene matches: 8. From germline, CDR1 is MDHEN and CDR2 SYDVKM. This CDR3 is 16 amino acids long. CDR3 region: CASSLPGQGAGGELFF. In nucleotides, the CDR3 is TGTGCCAGCAGTCTCCCGGGACAGGGGGCCGGCGGGGAGCTGTTTTTT.

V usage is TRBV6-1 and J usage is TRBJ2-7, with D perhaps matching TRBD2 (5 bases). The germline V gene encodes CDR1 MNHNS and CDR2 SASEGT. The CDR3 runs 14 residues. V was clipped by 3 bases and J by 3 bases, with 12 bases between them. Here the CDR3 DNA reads TGTGCCAGCAGTGAGGTCGGGGTCAGCTACGAGCAGTACTTC. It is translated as CASSEVGVSYEQYF.

In nucleotides, the CDR3 is TGTGCCAGCTCCGGGAGGCGGCAAGAGACCCAGTACTTC. Residues: CASSGRRQETQYF. The chain links TRBV6-6 to TRBJ2-5, with 7 nucleotides matching TRBD2. The CDR3 extends over 13 amino acids. Germline V gene lookup returns CDR1 MNHNY and CDR2 SVGAGI (reference sequence). Germline trimming cut 8 bases from V and 2 bases from J; bases unmatched to any gene: 5.